This T cell receptor (beta chain) was recorded in a study of graft-versus-host responses after intestinal transplantation. Note on this clone: Its cognate antigen is unknown.

The table came from immunoSEQ multiplex PCR; TCRdb's copy has only in-frame clones and leaves some out. The sample yields about 120,000 clones, 90% seen once. The CDR3 length is 13 residues. Trimming took off 2 bases at V and 0 bases at J, with 5 bases between the two ends. Germline V gene lookup returns CDR1 MGHRA and CDR2 YSYEKL. The sample was unstimulated CD4+ T cells sorted from spleen or lymph node cells, taken before intestinal transplant. The source is a human donor who received an intestinal transplant. The V call is TRBV4-1, the J call TRBJ2-7; the D is unclear. The CDR3, as DNA: TGCGCCAGCAGCCAACCTAACTCCTACGAGCAGTACTTC. It codes for CASSQPNSYEQYF.